This TCR beta chain stems from a study of cytomegalovirus exposure and HLA in healthy donors. Comment on this clone: The antigen remains unidentified.

The PCR was carried out with 60 Vbeta primers and 13 Jbeta primers. This table comes from immunoSEQ multiplex PCR, and its TCRdb copy is limited to in-frame clones, with some not included. The sample has under 150,000 clones; the top ten hold approximately 2.5%. Whole-study results and caveats: A few CMV-associated chains were confirmed in vitro to be specific for CMV antigens. V- and J-gene trimming in TCR beta was tied to a missense DCLRE1C variant by an analysis performed later. Immune exposure was documented only through CMV serostatus. Reported findings show TCR beta sequences accurately forecast HLA-A and HLA-B alleles in most subjects.

This clonotype originated in a man aged 35-49 years in good health and CMV-seronegative. Sequencing was carried out using PBMCs.

This CDR3 is CASSPEGRGKSTDTQYF. The CDR3 DNA is TGTGCCAGCAGCCCCGAAGGCAGGGGGAAAAGCACAGATACGCAGTATTTT. This chain links TRBV7-9 with TRBJ2-3; 7 positions match TRBD1. V was pared by 5 bases and J by 0 bases, with 11 bases of the junction left unmatched. This CDR3 is built from 17 residues. Germline V CDR1 and CDR2: SEHNR, FQNEAQ (reference sequence).